The sequence of this T cell receptor beta chain was determined in a study of blood T cell repertoires in COVID-19. Across the whole study: PBMCs, B-cell-depleted T cells, or T cells provided the cDNA or gDNA that made up the material.

Clones were sequenced by immunoSEQ multiplex PCR, and TCRdb holds only the in-frame ones, with some missing. The profile shows around 94,000 clones, around nine tenths of them singletons. Germline CDR1 reads LGHDT; CDR2 reads YNNKEL (reference sequence). The CDR3 is made up of 14 amino acids. The V gene end was trimmed by 6 bases and the J gene end by 6 bases; junction bases not matched to a gene: 7. The receptor comes from an elderly man with acute or convalescent COVID-19. This sequence joins TRBV3-1 (or the pseudogene TRBV3-2) and TRBJ2-2, with 7 bases identical to TRBD1. Material: peripheral blood. The CDR3 DNA follows: TGTGCCAGCAGTTACGACAGGGTCGCCGGGGAGCTGTTTTTT. Its protein is CASSYDRVAGELFF.